This is a list of T cell receptor beta chains from one sample in a study of blood T cell repertoires in COVID-19. Measured with immunoSEQ multiplex PCR; TCRdb has only the in-frame clones, and not every one. The data contain fewer than 200,000 clones, roughly 87% of them seen just once; the ten biggest clones take up 1.5% to 2%. The sample consisted of peripheral blood. Every receptor here comes from a woman between 50 and 59 years old with acute or convalescent COVID-19. The CDR3 runs from the conserved cysteine through the conserved F or W. D genes are given only for firm matches. For some rows the clone size is stated as once, few or many, or as a class when expanded; others skip it.

j_gene,abundance,v_gene,d_gene,CDR3nt,CDR3aa
TRBJ2-1,.,TRBV7-2,TRBD2,TGTGCCAGCAGCCCCTGGACTAGCGAACGACAGCAGTTCTTC,CASSPWTSERQQFF
TRBJ2-5,.,TRBV5-1,.,TGCGCCAGCAGCCCTGGAACAGTACAAGAGACCCAGTACTTC,CASSPGTVQETQYF
TRBJ2-1,.,TRBV10-3,TRBD2,TGTGCCATCAGTGGTAGGGCTAGCGGGACGTTGTACAATGAGCAGTTCTTC,CAISGRASGTLYNEQFF
TRBJ2-2,.,TRBV19,TRBD1,TGTGCCAGCACCGGGACAGGTCCCACCGGGGAGCTGTTTTTT,CASTGTGPTGELFF
TRBJ1-1,once,TRBV10-2,.,TGCGCCAGCAGTGTGGGGGGGAACACTGAAGCTTTCTTT,CASSVGGNTEAFF
TRBJ1-2,.,TRBV10-3,TRBD1,TGTGCCATCAGTGAGTCGGACAGGATGGATGGCTACACCTTC,CAISESDRMDGYTF
TRBJ2-2,.,TRBV27,TRBD2,TGTGCCAGCAGTCAACTAGCGGGAGTCGGGAACACCGGGGAGCTGTTTTTT,CASSQLAGVGNTGELFF
TRBJ2-2,.,TRBV11-3,TRBD1,TGTGCCAGCAGCCCCCGGACAGGGAAGGCCGGGGAGCTGTTTTTT,CASSPRTGKAGELFF
TRBJ1-2,.,TRBV7-2,.,TGTGCCAGCAGCTTACGGGGTCAGTCTAACTATGGCTACACCTTC,CASSLRGQSNYGYTF
TRBJ2-5,.,TRBV5-5,.,TGTGCCAGCAGCTTGGGGCAGGAAGAGACCCAGTACTTC,CASSLGQEETQYF
TRBJ1-3,.,TRBV3-1/TRBV3-2,.,TGTGCCAGCAGCCAACAGGGAAACACCATATATTTT,CASSQQGNTIYF
TRBJ2-2,.,TRBV3-1/TRBV3-2,TRBD2,TGTGCCAGCAGTCGGACTAGCGGGGGGGAGCTGTTTTTT,CASSRTSGGELFF
TRBJ2-1,.,TRBV28,TRBD2,TGTGCCAGCAGGCAAGGAGGCGGGGGGGATTACAATGAGCAGTTCTTC,CASRQGGGGDYNEQFF